Listed below are T cell receptor beta chains from one sample, sequenced in a study of cytomegalovirus exposure and HLA in healthy donors. TCRdb's copy holds only in-frame clones and misses some; the assay was immunoSEQ multiplex PCR. The sample has some 210,000 clones, about 85% seen once. Sequenced material: PBMCs. The receptors come from a woman aged 50 to 65 in good health and CMV-seropositive. CDR3s include the opening cysteine and the closing phenylalanine or tryptophan. The D gene is left open where the match is weak. Size tells how often a clone was seen (once, few, many) or the class of an expanded clone, and some rows leave it out.

cdr3_nt cdr3_aa j_call clone_size v_call d_call
TGTGCCAGCAGTTTAGGTGGGACAGGGGGGGAAAAAACTGAAGCTTTCTTT CASSLGGTGGEKTEAFF TRBJ1-1 - TRBV28 TRBD1
TGTGCCAGCAGCAATCGGGAGCGCCCACTTAATTCACCCCTCCACTTT CASSNRERPLNSPLHF TRBJ1-6 - TRBV5-4 -
TGCGCCAGCAGCTTGGCCGGGGGGAATTGGGAAGCTTTCTTT CASSLAGGNWEAFF TRBJ1-1 - TRBV5-1 -
TGTGCCAGCAGTCTCAGGGTGGGCTATGGCTACACCTTC CASSLRVGYGYTF TRBJ1-2 - TRBV27 -
TGTGCCAGCAGTGAGGAACAGGGGGCTGAGAATGAGCAGTTCTTC CASSEEQGAENEQFF TRBJ2-1 - TRBV6-4 TRBD1
TGTGCCAGCTCACCACTTGTATCCCGGGGTCGGGAGACCCAGTACTTC CASSPLVSRGRETQYF TRBJ2-5 once TRBV18 -
TGCGCCAGCAGCCATTCCCCAGGTGGACAGATTTACGAGCAGTACTTC CASSHSPGGQIYEQYF TRBJ2-7 few TRBV4-1 -
TGTGCCAGCGGGGCAGGGGGATTCTACGAGCAGTACTTC CASGAGGFYEQYF TRBJ2-7 - TRBV6-5 TRBD1
TGTGCCAGCAGGATGACAGAGAACACTGAAGCTTTCTTT CASRMTENTEAFF TRBJ1-1 few TRBV6-1 -
TGTGCCAGCTCGGGGGACAGTCTAAGCACAGATACGCAGTATTTT CASSGDSLSTDTQYF TRBJ2-3 - TRBV18 TRBD1
TGTGCCAGCAGTCCATGGCCACTACCTCACAATGAGCAGTTCTTC CASSPWPLPHNEQFF TRBJ2-1 - TRBV9 -
TGCGCCAGCAGCCAAGATTCTCCCAGTTTTCGTGGCTACACCTTC CASSQDSPSFRGYTF TRBJ1-2 - TRBV4-3 -
TGTGCCAGCAGCATCCCCCGCTATGGCTACACCTTC CASSIPRYGYTF TRBJ1-2 few TRBV7-9 -
TGCGCCAGCAGGCCTAGCGGGACAGATACGCAGTATTTT CASRPSGTDTQYF TRBJ2-3 - TRBV10-2 TRBD2
TGCGCCAGCAGCGGGATAATGAATTCGGGGTTGTTGAGTGAGCAGTACTTC CASSGIMNSGLLSEQYF TRBJ2-7 - TRBV5-1 -
TGTGCCAGCAGCCTGAGGGGGCGACCTAATGAAAAACTGTTTTTT CASSLRGRPNEKLFF TRBJ1-4 few TRBV28 TRBD1
TGTGCCTGGAGTCCCCCTGGGACAGCCCAAGAGACCCAGTACTTC CAWSPPGTAQETQYF TRBJ2-5 - TRBV30 TRBD1
TGTGCCACCAGCACCTTGGACAGGGCGAGAATCAATGAGCAGTTCTTC CATSTLDRARINEQFF TRBJ2-1 - TRBV15 TRBD1
TGCGCCAGCAGCCGACAGGGGGCGAGTGGAAACACCATATATTTT CASSRQGASGNTIYF TRBJ1-3 few TRBV5-1 TRBD1
TGTGCCAGCAGTTTATTCGCAGTCATGAACACTGAAGCTTTCTTT CASSLFAVMNTEAFF TRBJ1-1 - TRBV27 -
TGTGCCAGCAGTTACGGAGGGTACACTGAAGCTTTCTTT CASSYGGYTEAFF TRBJ1-1 - TRBV6-6 -
TGTGCCAGCAGTTTAGTCCAGCGGGGGGGCGAGACCGGGGAGCTGTTTTTT CASSLVQRGGETGELFF TRBJ2-2 - TRBV27 TRBD2
TGTGCCATCATGGAGGGTGAGAACACTGAAGCTTTCTTT CAIMEGENTEAFF TRBJ1-1 - TRBV10-3 -
TGTGCCAGCAGTTCGCCTCGGGGCGAGCAGTACTTC CASSSPRGEQYF TRBJ2-7 - TRBV27 -
TGCGCCAGCAGCCAGAGCCCTGGAGTAGTAGAAACCAAGGAGGGCTACACCTTC CASSQSPGVVETKEGYTF TRBJ1-2 - TRBV4-1 -
TGTGCCAGCAGCCGAGCCCGAATGAACACTGAAGCTTTCTTT CASSRARMNTEAFF TRBJ1-1 - TRBV14 -
TGTGCCAGCTCACTTCAACAGGGCTTCCAAGAGACCCAGTACTTC CASSLQQGFQETQYF TRBJ2-5 - TRBV18 -
TGCGCCAGCAGCCAAGATGCGGCCGATAACACCGGGGAGCTGTTTTTT CASSQDAADNTGELFF TRBJ2-2 - TRBV4-1 -
TGCGCCAGCAGACGAGATTCAACTAATGAAAAACTGTTTTTT CASRRDSTNEKLFF TRBJ1-4 - TRBV5-1 -
TGCGCCAGCAGCTTGGGACTGCAAGAGACCCAGTACTTC CASSLGLQETQYF TRBJ2-5 once TRBV5-1 -
TGTGCCAGCAGCCCAGGAGGCGAGGGCGGCTACACCTTC CASSPGGEGGYTF TRBJ1-2 - TRBV7-3 -
TGTGCCACCAGCCCGGAGCGGGGTCCAGGGCAGCCCCAGCATTTT CATSPERGPGQPQHF TRBJ1-5 - TRBV15 -
TGTGCCAGCTTGAACAGGAATCAGCCCCAGCATTTT CASLNRNQPQHF TRBJ1-5 - TRBV6-1 -
TGTGCCAGCAGCTTAGGGTCTAGCGGGGGTCAAGAGACCCAGTACTTC CASSLGSSGGQETQYF TRBJ2-5 - TRBV7-2 TRBD2
TGTGCCACTTGGGGGGGGGCTATGGGTACTGGGGCCAACGTCCTGACTTTC CATWGGAMGTGANVLTF TRBJ2-6 - TRBV28 -
TGTGCCAGCAGCTTACAGGGGGCGCGTAATCAGCCCCAGCATTTT CASSLQGARNQPQHF TRBJ1-5 - TRBV7-2 TRBD1
TGCGCCAGCAGCAAAGGACAGGGCGGCAATCAGCCCCAGCATTTT CASSKGQGGNQPQHF TRBJ1-5 - TRBV5-1 TRBD1
TGTGCCACCAGCCGCAGACAGACAGATACGCAGTATTTT CATSRRQTDTQYF TRBJ2-3 once TRBV15 -
TGTGCCTGGAGTGGGGGGGGAGGGACCCAGTACTTC CAWSGGGGTQYF TRBJ2-5 - TRBV30 TRBD2
TGTGCCAGCAGCCTCCAGGCTAGCGGTACCACAGATACGCAGTATTTT CASSLQASGTTDTQYF TRBJ2-3 - TRBV6-4 TRBD2
TGTGCCTGGAGCAACTACGACAGGGTGGGAGGAAACACCATATATTTT CAWSNYDRVGGNTIYF TRBJ1-3 - TRBV30 TRBD1
TGTGCCAGTAGTATAGGGGACAGCTTCTATGGCTACACCTTC CASSIGDSFYGYTF TRBJ1-2 - TRBV19 TRBD1
TGTGCCAGCAGCCGCTCTCACAGGGGGCGCGGGGAGACCCAGTACTTC CASSRSHRGRGETQYF TRBJ2-5 - TRBV7-9 TRBD1
TGCGCCAGCAGTCTGATGGGCAGCCCCGGATTCTTC CASSLMGSPGFF TRBJ2-1 - TRBV5-1 -
TGTGCCAGCAGCCCAACAGGGGGATGGAACACTGAAGCTTTCTTT CASSPTGGWNTEAFF TRBJ1-1 - TRBV9 TRBD1
TGTGCCAGCAGACACAGGGTTTACTATGGCTACACCTTC CASRHRVYYGYTF TRBJ1-2 - TRBV6-1 -
TGTGCCAGCAGTGAAGCGCTAATGGGAGGGGCAGACGAGGACGAGCAGTACTTC CASSEALMGGADEDEQYF TRBJ2-7 - TRBV6-1 TRBD2
TGTGCCAGCAGCAATACCCTGGGACAGGACTATGGCTACACCTTC CASSNTLGQDYGYTF TRBJ1-2 - TRBV21-1 -
TGTGCCAGCAGGGGAGGGCTCTATAATTCACCCCTCCACTTT CASRGGLYNSPLHF TRBJ1-6 few TRBV6-1 -